The rows below give T cell receptor beta chains drawn from one sample of a study of cytomegalovirus exposure and HLA in healthy donors. The repertoire was sequenced with immunoSEQ multiplex PCR; TCRdb's copy has only in-frame clones and lacks some. The sample lists about 110,000 clones; about 75% were seen once. The specimen was PBMCs. The receptor source for this set is a man in his forties or fifties in good health and CMV-seronegative. The CDR3 runs from the conserved cysteine through the conserved F or W.

v_gene	CDR3aa
TRBV5-4	CASSSERGSNTGELFF
TRBV19	CASSSGGRDTQYF
TRBV9	CASSATTSQTDTQYF
TRBV7-8	CASSLEPTGMNTEAFF
TRBV4-1	CASSQDPDRVRYGYTF
TRBV19	CASSITSGGPETQYF
TRBV7-9	CASSFGTDNSPLHF
TRBV6-6	CASSYSRGAYEQYF
TRBV7-8	CASSPTVRSVADTEAFF
TRBV2	CASSDWDRSTDTQYF
TRBV2	CASRSGHSSYEQYF
TRBV29-1	CSARLTGGNTIYF
TRBV6-5	CASTLLTPHDSPLHF